This entry describes one T cell receptor (beta chain). The clone's antigen remains unknown. Base quality data are lacking; no much larger clone is found one base away. The data were obtained in a study of blood T cell repertoires in COVID-19 (TCRdb year 2020). In terms of the full investigation: The collaborator samples originated in the United States, Italy and Spain and spanned the acute and convalescent phases of COVID-19. The material from the prospective study consisted of cDNA or gDNA derived from T cells, B-cell-depleted T cells, or PBMCs. Deeply sampled blood TCRbeta repertoires from subjects exposed to, actively infected with, or recovered from COVID-19 were included in the dataset. The repertoires were released in a freely available public database intended as a resource for research on the immune response to SARS-CoV-2. The samples were drawn from the first 160 participants of the ongoing ImmuneRACE study and from some 1,300 subjects provided by 6 global collaborators. Nearly every sample came with metadata listing a de-identified subject ID, COVID-19 status, age in years and sex. Where HLA class I and class II types were available, the types were taken from metadata supplied by the sample provider, not from assay-based typing.

The immunoSEQ Assay, a bias-controlled multiplex PCR, was used to amplify TCRbeta CDR3 regions from genomic DNA. The study's own analysis went as follows. The number of nucleated cells in each sample was estimated from the amplification of reference gene primers within the assay. To quantify the absolute abundance of each unique TCRbeta CDR3 rearrangement, sequence reads were collapsed and filtered. For each sample, productive Simpson clonality was calculated by taking the square root of Simpson's diversity index across productive rearrangements. Held by TCRdb, this immuneACCESS table contains in-frame sequences only and omits some clones. Under half of the omission traces to an unresolved V gene where checked; the cause of the rest is unknown. D and trimming come from the DNA, and the V and J calls and clone size come from that table. The sample table shows hundreds of thousands of clones, and roughly 83% are seen once. The ten biggest clones cover around 26% of the sample.

Each collaborating institution followed its own protocols to collect whole blood in K2EDTA tubes. For TCRbeta analysis, collaborators shipped samples in one of three forms: frozen whole blood, isolated PBMCs, or DNA extracted from either of those sample types. Study-level results and caveats: The quantity of clinical and demographic metadata differed by source and by participant and was supplied without curation.

The receptor was isolated from a middle-aged man with acute or convalescent COVID-19. Specimen: peripheral blood.

The CDR3 reads as follows: CASSRRALRVGLPIIEQYF. The sequence in DNA is TGTGCCAGCAGCCGACGGGCCCTCCGGGTGGGACTCCCAATAATAGAGCAGTACTTC. The receptor chain draws on TRBV3-1 (or the pseudogene TRBV3-2) and TRBJ2-7, with TRBD2 perhaps the D gene, on 6 matching bases. The germline V gene (reference sequence) gives CDR1 as LGHDT and CDR2 as YNNKEL. V was cut back by 4 bases and J by 7 bases, leaving a gap of 32 bases between them. From the cysteine up to the phenylalanine, the CDR3 has a length of 19 residues. Only the CDR3 DNA stays, 57 bases, in frame from base 1.